These 16 T cell receptor beta chains originate from one sample sequenced in a study of Ad26.COV2.S vaccination and SARS-CoV-2 variants. Clones were sequenced by immunoSEQ multiplex PCR, and TCRdb holds only the in-frame ones, with some missing. Found here are about 390,000 clones, less than 90% of them singletons; the top ten hold roughly 3.2%. Treatment given: about 20 received Ad26.COV2.S at low or high dose, single or two shots; 5 received placebo; per-sample allocation not given. Sampling was done on day 63 after the first vaccine or placebo injection. The material sequenced was peripheral blood, taken in a trial of Ad26.COV2.S vaccine versus placebo. The receptors here all came from a person between 18 and 59 years old who received the Ad26.COV2.S COVID-19 vaccine or a placebo.

The rearrangement uses TRBV19 and TRBJ2-3; D call uncertain. The CDR3 runs to 14 residues. Trimming stripped 5 bases from V and 2 bases from J, with 11 bases between. CDR1 and CDR2 from the germline V gene are LNHDA and SQIVND (reference sequence). CDR3 residues: CASSRSGLTDTQYF. The DNA for the CDR3 is TGTGCCAGTAGTCGATCGGGCCTCACAGATACGCAGTATTTT.

The rearrangement joins TRBV11-2 to TRBJ1-6; D not certain. Per germline, CDR1 SGHAT and CDR2 FQNNGV. This CDR3 is 14 amino acids long. Trimming stripped 5 bases from V and 0 bases from J, with 5 bases between. DNA of the CDR3: TGTGCCAGCAGCCCAAGCTCCTATAATTCACCCCTCCACTTT. It codes for CASSPSSYNSPLHF.

This chain connects TRBV27 to TRBJ2-1; the D is unclear. Trimming shortened V by 2 bases and J by 3 bases, and 5 bases separated the two germline ends. Germline V gene lookup returns CDR1 MNHEY and CDR2 SMNVEV (reference sequence). The CDR3 sequence is 13 residues long. As DNA, the CDR3 is TGTGCCAGCAGTTTAGCGAACTACAATGAGCAGTTCTTC. Its protein is CASSLANYNEQFF.

The chain couples TRBV7-9 to TRBJ2-2, with 10 bases lining up with TRBD2. J gave up 5 bases and V 5 bases, and 5 bases lay outside the gene matches. The germline V gene has CDR1 SEHNR and CDR2 FQNEAQ (reference sequence). CDR3 length equals 15 residues. CDR3 bases: TGTGCCAGCAGCAATCTAGCGGGGGCTACCGGGGAGCTGTTTTTT. Translation: CASSNLAGATGELFF.

V and J are TRBV9 and TRBJ1-1, with TRBD1 matching over 8 bases. The trim removed 4 bases at V and 5 bases at J, leaving 7 bases unmatched. CDR1 is SGDLS, CDR2 YYNGEE, per germline. This CDR3 comprises 14 residues. The CDR3 loop is CASSRYNRGTEAFF. CDR3 DNA sequence: TGTGCCAGCAGCCGATATAACAGGGGGACTGAAGCTTTCTTT.

In this sample, this clone turned up many times. The chain uses TRBV27 and TRBJ2-7; D is unclear. V was cut by 0 bases and J by 0 bases, with 9 bases left in between. CDR1 is MNHEY and CDR2 is SMNVEV in the germline V gene (reference sequence). The CDR3 has 15 amino acids. The CDR3 sequence: CASSLSTANSYEQYF. The CDR3 coding sequence is TGTGCCAGCAGTTTATCCACGGCAAACTCCTACGAGCAGTACTTC.

The genes are TRBV6-2 or TRBV6-3 and TRBJ2-5, with 8 bases fitting TRBD1. The DNA end lines up better with TRBJ2-7; the J call may be wrong. Germline loops: CDR1 MNHEY, CDR2 SVGEGT. CDR3 size: 18 residues. The CDR3 here is CASSYDMRLDRGNYEQYF. CDR3 DNA: TGTGCCAGCAGCTATGATATGCGACTCGACAGGGGTAACTACGAGCAGTACTTC.

V usage is TRBV7-9 and J usage is TRBJ2-5; TRBD2 matches at 14 bases. CDR1 is SEHNR, CDR2 FQNEAQ, per germline (reference sequence). The junction had 4 bases not matched to a gene; V was cut back by 3 bases and J by 4 bases. The CDR3 has 16 residues. The CDR3 protein is CASSFSGTSGGETQYF. The CDR3 bases are TGTGCCAGCAGCTTCTCCGGGACTAGCGGGGGAGAGACCCAGTACTTC.

This clone was seen ten or more times. The chain carries TRBV7-9 and TRBJ2-7; 9 nucleotides align to TRBD1. Per the germline V gene, CDR1 is SEHNR and CDR2 is FQNEAQ (reference sequence). Germline trimming cut 5 bases from V and 2 bases from J; bases unmatched to any gene: 13. The CDR3 runs 17 residues. The CDR3 DNA reads as TGTGCCAGCAGCCCAGGGTATGGGACAGGGCAAACCTACGAGCAGTACTTC. It is translated as CASSPGYGTGQTYEQYF.

This clone was seen only a few times. This chain connects TRBV6-5 to TRBJ1-4, with D unclear. Trimming removed 5 bases from V and 6 bases from J, with 13 bases in between. CDR1 MNHEY and CDR2 SVGAGI come from the germline V gene. The CDR3 totals 14 residues. The chain's CDR3 is CASSLLGTDEKLFF. CDR3 DNA sequence: TGTGCCAGCAGTCTGCTGGGTACGGATGAAAAACTGTTTTTT.

This clone was seen a few times. The chain has TRBV15 and TRBJ2-3; 12 bases are shared with TRBD2. Germline assignment: CDR1 LNHNV and CDR2 YYDKDF (reference sequence). The CDR3 runs 19 residues. Germline trimming cut 3 bases from V and 1 base from J; bases unmatched to any gene: 11. This chain's CDR3 is CATSSRSPRLAGGTDTQYF. In nucleotides, the CDR3 is TGTGCCACCAGCAGCAGATCCCCTAGACTAGCGGGGGGCACAGATACGCAGTATTTT. The full variable domain, in which reference TRBV15 and TRBJ2-3 provide the parts outside the CDR3, is DAMVIQNPRYQVTQFGKPVTLSCSQTLNHNVMYWYQQKSSQAPKLLFHYYDKDFNNEADTPDNFQSRRPNTSFCFLDIRSPGLGDTAMYLCATSSRSPRLAGGTDTQYFGPGTRLTVL.

The rearrangement links TRBV12-3 or TRBV12-4 to TRBJ2-7; 7 nucleotides align to TRBD1. The CDR3 extends over 13 amino acids. J gave up 5 bases and V 3 bases, and 4 bases lay outside the gene matches. Written as DNA, the CDR3 is TGTGCCAGCAGTTTTGACAGGGTAAACGAGCAGTACTTC. Protein product: CASSFDRVNEQYF.

This clone was counted a few times. The CDR3 reads CASSKILGDKLYNEQFF. The CDR3 nucleotides are TGTGCCAGCAGCAAAATTTTGGGGGACAAGCTTTACAATGAGCAGTTCTTC. V and J are TRBV21-1 and TRBJ2-1; the table calls TRBD1, which could not be checked here. TRBV21-1 is designated a pseudogene. This CDR3 has 17 residues.

At least ten counts were recorded for this clone. The rearrangement joins TRBV5-4 to TRBJ2-1; a weak D match, TRBD2 (6 bases). The germline CDR1 and CDR2 sequences are SGHNT and YYREEE (reference sequence). V dropped 2 bases and J dropped 5 bases, with 11 bases sitting between them. This CDR3 has 14 amino acids. CDR3 sequence (DNA): TGTGCCAGCAGCTTCCCTCAGCGGGACAATGAGCAGTTCTTC. Its translation is CASSFPQRDNEQFF.

The chain employs TRBV2 and TRBJ2-2; unclear D gene. There are 14 residues in the CDR3. V lost 4 bases and J lost 7, with 13 bases in between. CDR1 is SNHLY, CDR2 FYNNEI, per germline. This CDR3 is CASSVARLVGELFF. In nucleotides, the CDR3 is TGTGCCAGCAGTGTAGCAAGGTTGGTCGGGGAGCTGTTTTTT.

CDR3 residues: CASSRQQGGETQYF. In DNA form, the CDR3 reads TGTGCCAGCAGCCGGCAACAGGGGGGGGAGACCCAGTACTTC. J is TRBJ2-5 and V is TRBV7-2, with D tentatively TRBD1 (8 bases). Trimming removed 5 bases at V and 5 bases at J, with 15 bases between. The length of the CDR3 is 14 residues. CDR1 is SGHTA, CDR2 FQGNSA, per germline.